These 9 T cell receptor beta chains came from one sample sequenced in a study of blood T cell repertoires in COVID-19 (dated by TCRdb to the early 2020s). The method was the immunoSEQ multiplex PCR assay. TCRdb stores this immuneACCESS table with in-frame sequences only. Part of the clones is absent; in the studies checked, under half of the shortfall reflects unresolved V genes, and no reason is known for the rest. The sample table lists 140,000 to 150,000 clones, around 73% of them with a count of one. The ten largest clones take up around 6% of the sample. Sequenced input: PBMCs or T cells enriched from blood (not recorded which). The receptors derive from a woman in her 50s who had recovered from COVID-19.

The chain carries TRBV28 and TRBJ2-5, with D perhaps TRBD1 (6 bases). V dropped 3 bases and J dropped 5 bases, with 13 bases sitting between them. Germline V gene data show CDR1 as MDHEN and CDR2 as SYDVKM. The CDR3 totals 14 residues. The CDR3 DNA sequence: TGTGCCAGCAGTTTTGAGGGGGATTGGGAGACCCAGTACTTC. Its translation: CASSFEGDWETQYF.

The CDR3 bases are TGTGCCAGCAGTTGGACATGGCAGAATGAAAAACTGTTTTTT. It translates to CASSWTWQNEKLFF. J is TRBJ1-4 and V is TRBV2, with D perhaps TRBD1 (5 bases). The V gene's germline CDR1 is SNHLY and CDR2 FYNNEI. The CDR3 contains 14 residues. Trimming removed 5 bases at V and 5 bases at J, with 12 bases between.

The gene calls are TRBV5-4 and TRBJ1-1, with 7 bases identical to TRBD1. The CDR3 totals 16 residues. The junction had 6 bases not matched to a gene; V was cut back by 0 bases and J by 1 base. The germline V gene encodes CDR1 SGHNT and CDR2 YYREEE (reference sequence). In nucleotides, the CDR3 is TGTGCCAGCAGCTTGGGATGGGACAGTTCGAACACTGAAGCTTTCTTT. Translated, it gives CASSLGWDSSNTEAFF. The full variable domain, its missing parts supplied by reference TRBV5-4 and TRBJ1-1, is ETGVTQSPTHLIKTRGQQVTLRCSSQSGHNTVSWYQQALGQGPQFIFQYYREEENGRGNFPPRFSGLQFPNYSSELNVNALELDDSALYLCASSLGWDSSNTEAFFGQGTRLTVV.

The V gene is TRBV19, the J gene TRBJ1-5; weak D call: TRBD1 (6 bases). Trimming removed 1 base from V and 7 bases from J, with 8 bases in between. The length of the CDR3 is 13 residues. Germline-derived CDR1 and CDR2 are LNHDA and SQIVND (reference sequence). CDR3 in amino acids: CASSIVTGQPQHF. For the CDR3, the DNA is TGTGCCAGTAGTATAGTCACAGGGCAGCCCCAGCATTTT.

This clone has only a few counts. The rearrangement joins TRBV5-8 to TRBJ1-5, with a possible D match to TRBD1 (6 bases). Germline V gene lookup returns CDR1 SGHTS and CDR2 YDEGEE. There are 16 residues in the CDR3. V lost 0 bases to trimming and J lost 7 bases, with 17 bases between them. The CDR3 spells CASSLGSGVGGQPQHF. CDR3 DNA: TGTGCCAGCAGCTTGGGGTCTGGGGTTGGGGGCCAGCCCCAGCATTTT.

The chain carries TRBV7-9 and TRBJ1-3; 8 bases fit TRBD1. There are 15 residues in the CDR3. The germline gives CDR1 SEHNR, CDR2 FQNEAQ (reference sequence). After removal of 5 bases from V and 2 bases from J, the junction contained 5 bases not matched to a gene. CDR3 amino acids: CASSVGQGTGNTIYF. CDR3 DNA: TGTGCCAGCAGCGTAGGACAGGGCACTGGAAACACCATATATTTT.

The V call is TRBV9, the J call TRBJ1-1, with a possible D match to TRBD1 (5 bases). Trimming stripped 0 bases from V and 4 bases from J, with 7 bases between. The CDR3 totals 13 residues. Germline-derived CDR1 and CDR2 are SGDLS and YYNGEE. CDR3 nucleotide sequence: TGTGCCAGCAGCGTAGGTAGGGGCACTGAAGCTTTCTTT. As protein: CASSVGRGTEAFF.

The chain links TRBV4-1 to TRBJ1-2; maybe TRBD1 (5 bases). This CDR3 is built from 15 residues. In germline, CDR1 is MGHRA, CDR2 YSYEKL. Trimming pared 1 base from V and 2 bases from J, leaving 11 bases between. DNA of the CDR3: TGCGCCAGCAGCCAAGCGGGGGGAGCGAACTATGGCTACACCTTC. It codes for CASSQAGGANYGYTF.

The CDR3 loop reads CASSLSSPGQGGGNTIYF. For the CDR3, the DNA is TGTGCCAGCAGTTTATCTTCTCCCGGACAGGGGGGTGGAAACACCATATATTTT. The rearrangement uses TRBV27 and TRBJ1-3, with 10 bases lining up with TRBD1. V was clipped by 0 bases and J by 3 bases; unmatched bases: 8. In germline, CDR1 is MNHEY, CDR2 SMNVEV (reference sequence). The CDR3 is made up of 18 amino acids.